The next 8 T cell receptor beta chains were all read from a single sample in a study of T cell responses to AZD1222 COVID-19 vaccine. Sequenced by immunoSEQ multiplex PCR; TCRdb stores in-frame clones only, minus some. The data show some 140,000 clones, approximately 92% seen once. The input for sequencing was peripheral blood, taken on day 0 of AZD1222 vaccination. The receptor source for this set is an adult in good health.

This chain connects TRBV6-2 or TRBV6-3 to TRBJ2-2; unclear D gene. The CDR3 totals 15 residues. CDR1 is MNHEY, CDR2 SVGEGT, per germline. The V end was cut by 0 bases, the J end by 3 bases, with 8 bases between. The CDR3 coding sequence is TGTGCCAGCAGTTACTCGAGCCAGTACACCGGGGAGCTGTTTTTT. It is translated as CASSYSSQYTGELFF.

A single count supports this clone. This rearrangement joins TRBV7-9 to TRBJ2-7; the D is unclear. Germline CDR1 SEHNR, CDR2 FQNEAQ (reference sequence). The CDR3 is made up of 17 amino acids. The V end lost 3 bases, the J end lost 5 bases, and 23 bases lay between the germline ends. CDR3: CASSFLPGRFERNEQYF. The DNA of the CDR3 is TGTGCCAGCAGCTTTCTCCCGGGCCGGTTTGAGAGAAACGAGCAGTACTTC.

This chain connects TRBV5-6 to TRBJ2-1; TRBD2 matches 8 bases. The CDR3 runs to 17 residues. The trim removed 0 bases at V and 2 bases at J, leaving 7 bases unmatched. Germline values: CDR1 SGHDT, CDR2 YYEEEE. CDR3 residues: CASSLDGAGGPYNEQFF. The CDR3, as DNA: TGTGCCAGCAGCTTGGATGGCGCGGGAGGTCCCTACAATGAGCAGTTCTTC.

This clone has only a few counts. V is TRBV27 and J is TRBJ2-7, with 7 bases that match TRBD2. V dropped 1 base and J dropped 7; count of bases not matched to a gene: 4. The V gene's germline CDR1 is MNHEY and CDR2 SMNVEV (reference sequence). This CDR3 has 13 residues. CDR3 loop: CASSLWEGGEQYF. The CDR3 DNA is TGTGCCAGCAGTTTATGGGAGGGCGGAGAGCAGTACTTC.

V usage is TRBV6-5 and J usage is TRBJ2-3, with TRBD1 identical over 7 bases. The CDR3 extends over 14 amino acids. J lost 1 base, V lost 8 bases, and 6 bases had no gene match. Per the germline V gene, CDR1 is MNHEY and CDR2 is SVGAGI. In DNA, the CDR3 is TGTGCCAGCTGGCGGCAGGGGGGCACAGATACGCAGTATTTT. This gives the protein CASWRQGGTDTQYF.

The chain is built from TRBV6-5 and TRBJ1-1; no definite D call. The V gene's germline CDR1 is MNHEY and CDR2 SVGAGI. The CDR3 covers 10 residues. Trimming cost V 8 bases and J 5 bases, with 6 bases left between them. CDR3 coding DNA: TGTGCCAGCGAGGGTACTGAAGCTTTCTTT. Translation gives CASEGTEAFF.

This chain connects TRBV19 to TRBJ2-2, with TRBD2 matching 7 bases. Germline-derived CDR1 and CDR2 are LNHDA and SQIVND (reference sequence). The V segment lost 3 bases and the J segment 0 bases; nucleotides outside the gene matches: 7. This CDR3 is built from 17 residues. The CDR3 loop is CASSIIPSGPNTGELFF. The CDR3 DNA sequence: TGTGCCAGTAGTATCATACCTAGCGGACCGAACACCGGGGAGCTGTTTTTT.

The chain couples TRBV5-4 to TRBJ1-1, with 8 bases fitting TRBD1. The germline gives CDR1 SGHNT, CDR2 YYREEE (reference sequence). CDR3 size: 14 residues. V was pared by 4 bases and J by 8 bases, with 10 bases of the junction left unmatched. Written as DNA, the CDR3 is TGTGCCAGCAGCGGTACAGGGGGAGTGACGGAAGCTTTCTTT. It specifies CASSGTGGVTEAFF.